Listed below are T cell receptor beta chains from one sample, sequenced in a study of shared clonotypes between healthy human individuals. This table comes from immunoSEQ multiplex PCR, and its TCRdb copy is limited to in-frame clones, with some not included. The sample has over 950,000 clones, approximately 77% seen once. Material: memory CD4+ T cells from PBMCs. Source of these receptors: a man between 18 and 35 years old in good health. Some clones in this sample may be carry-over from other donors' samples. Each CDR3 is given without its conserved first and last residue. The order of the fields is V gene, CDR3 protein.

v_call: TRBV25-1; cdr3_aa: ASSEGYTVGNEKLF
v_call: TRBV18; cdr3_aa: ASSPYGSNEKLF
v_call: TRBV2; cdr3_aa: ASGLMLVGGELF
v_call: TRBV5-4; cdr3_aa: ASSLDSLNEKLF
v_call: TRBV9; cdr3_aa: ASSAEQSSYEQY
v_call: TRBV19; cdr3_aa: ASSRLAGETYEQY
v_call: TRBV2; cdr3_aa: ASTGQGGETQY
v_call: TRBV7-9; cdr3_aa: ASSLDIGDGYT
v_call: TRBV10-3; cdr3_aa: AISGGETQY
v_call: TRBV6-6; cdr3_aa: ASRWTDGNTIY
v_call: TRBV7-9; cdr3_aa: ASSSGGGNSGANVLT
v_call: TRBV2; cdr3_aa: ASSLQGGTGELF
v_call: TRBV7-2; cdr3_aa: ASSLRVSGRAMADTQY
v_call: TRBV2; cdr3_aa: ASSEARGSATGELF
v_call: TRBV11-3; cdr3_aa: ASSLNQEETQY
v_call: TRBV7-3; cdr3_aa: ASSLGTYTDTQY
v_call: TRBV5-6; cdr3_aa: ASSFQAGTDTQY
v_call: TRBV5-1; cdr3_aa: ASSLGASGSIEQF
v_call: TRBV5-1; cdr3_aa: ASSVTGMSEAF
v_call: TRBV6-6; cdr3_aa: ASSPPRRGFNTEAF
v_call: TRBV30; cdr3_aa: AWSVLPGDQPQH
v_call: TRBV28; cdr3_aa: ASSPPGGQILAWSSYEQY
v_call: TRBV15; cdr3_aa: ATSTGRGKAF
v_call: TRBV5-1; cdr3_aa: ASSRDGKSYGYT
v_call: TRBV14; cdr3_aa: ASSPGGTDTQY
v_call: TRBV2; cdr3_aa: ASSSERDTEAF
v_call: TRBV7-3; cdr3_aa: ASSQSGANVLT
v_call: TRBV11-2; cdr3_aa: ASSLDSRYSYNEQF
v_call: TRBV11-3; cdr3_aa: ASSPGLEQF
v_call: TRBV9; cdr3_aa: ASSPTLNRDYMNTEAF
v_call: TRBV5-1; cdr3_aa: ASSLGRADTGELF
v_call: TRBV25-1; cdr3_aa: ASSESASWQKNTEAF
v_call: TRBV19; cdr3_aa: ASSTQRDVIEKLF
v_call: TRBV6-6; cdr3_aa: ASSRGQHYEQY
v_call: TRBV5-1; cdr3_aa: ASSPRTSHPYEQY
v_call: TRBV5-1; cdr3_aa: ASSLTSGGNTIY
v_call: TRBV7-2; cdr3_aa: ASSSRSSRGVAGELF
v_call: TRBV7-2; cdr3_aa: ASSLHREGTEAF
v_call: TRBV30; cdr3_aa: AWSVAWGNTIY
v_call: TRBV6-5; cdr3_aa: ASSMGQGGTDTQY
v_call: TRBV7-3; cdr3_aa: ASSSGQAPTYEQY
v_call: TRBV6-1; cdr3_aa: ASSLDRGSGAF
v_call: TRBV7-3; cdr3_aa: ASSSTSEGEQF
v_call: TRBV9; cdr3_aa: ASSPSSGSAMSYEKLF
v_call: TRBV10-2; cdr3_aa: ASRLPVGGYT
v_call: TRBV5-1; cdr3_aa: ASSLARSRDTQY
v_call: TRBV19; cdr3_aa: ASSIVETRNQPQH
v_call: TRBV6-5; cdr3_aa: ASSSRGGAYNEQF
v_call: TRBV7-2; cdr3_aa: ASSLLPANSNTEAF
v_call: TRBV5-1; cdr3_aa: ASSLGIAGAFTDTQY
v_call: TRBV14; cdr3_aa: ASSQAGYRTEAF
v_call: TRBV7-3; cdr3_aa: ASSFGREETQY
v_call: TRBV18; cdr3_aa: ASSPMGGSGYNEQF
v_call: TRBV7-9; cdr3_aa: ASRWGGQEADTQY
v_call: TRBV7-3; cdr3_aa: ASSLNGRTDTQY
v_call: TRBV7-9; cdr3_aa: ASSLVGVPPYEQY